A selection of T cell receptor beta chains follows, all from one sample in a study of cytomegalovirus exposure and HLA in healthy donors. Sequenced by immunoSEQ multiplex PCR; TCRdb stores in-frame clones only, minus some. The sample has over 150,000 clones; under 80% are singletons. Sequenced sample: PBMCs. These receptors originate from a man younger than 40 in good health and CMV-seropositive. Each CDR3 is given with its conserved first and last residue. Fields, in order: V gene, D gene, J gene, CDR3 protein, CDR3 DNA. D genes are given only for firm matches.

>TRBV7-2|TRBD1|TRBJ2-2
CASSLLGQGNTGELFF
TGTGCCAGCAGCTTATTGGGACAGGGCAACACCGGGGAGCTGTTTTTT
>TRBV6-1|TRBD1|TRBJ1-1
CASTLDRATEAFF
TGTGCCAGCACCTTGGACAGGGCGACTGAAGCTTTCTTT
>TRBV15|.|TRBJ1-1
CATSRYPLRGTQAFF
TGTGCCACCAGCAGATATCCCCTACGGGGGACCCAAGCTTTCTTT
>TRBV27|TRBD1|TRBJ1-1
CASTLTGGGNTEAFF
TGTGCCAGCACCCTGACAGGGGGCGGGAACACTGAAGCTTTCTTT
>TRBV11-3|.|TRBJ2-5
CASRYTGLQETQYF
TGTGCCAGCAGGTATACAGGCCTCCAAGAGACCCAGTACTTC
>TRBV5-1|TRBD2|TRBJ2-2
CASSLVGLAAGELFF
TGCGCCAGCAGCTTGGTGGGACTAGCGGCCGGGGAGCTGTTTTTT
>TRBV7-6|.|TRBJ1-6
CASSLAADYNSPLHF
TGTGCCAGCAGCTTAGCGGCCGACTATAATTCACCCCTCCACTTT
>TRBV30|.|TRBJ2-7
CAWSRGGGGSYEQYF
TGTGCCTGGAGTAGAGGAGGTGGGGGGTCCTACGAGCAGTACTTC
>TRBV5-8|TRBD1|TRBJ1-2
CASSGGQGRLKGYTF
TGTGCCAGCAGCGGGGGACAGGGTCGGCTAAAGGGCTACACCTTC
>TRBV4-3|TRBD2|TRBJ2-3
CASSPRAAVERGGSDTQYF
TGCGCCAGCAGCCCAAGGGCCGCGGTCGAGCGGGGGGGATCAGATACGCAGTATTTT